The 31 T cell receptor beta chains below all came from one sample that was sequenced in a study of cytomegalovirus exposure and HLA in healthy donors. PCR amplification relied on 60 Vbeta primers (plus 13 Jbeta primers). Method: immunoSEQ multiplex PCR; TCRdb's copy keeps in-frame clones and lacks some. The sample table sets out approximately 30,000 clones. The sample consisted of PBMCs. These receptors all stem from a woman aged 35 to 49 in good health and CMV-seropositive.

J is TRBJ2-3 and V is TRBV11-2; 9 nucleotides match TRBD2. Germline CDR1 SGHAT, CDR2 FQNNGV. Trimming at V came to 3 bases and at J to 2 bases, leaving 3 bases not matched to a gene. The CDR3 consists of 15 residues. The CDR3 coding sequence is TGTGCCAGCAGCTTGGGCGGGAGGGACACAGATACGCAGTATTTT. This codes for CASSLGGRDTDTQYF. The variable domain in full, completed from reference TRBV11-2 and TRBJ2-3, reads EAGVAQSPRYKIIEKRQSVAFWCNPISGHATLYWYQQILGQGPKLLIQFQNNGVVDDSQLPKDRFSAERLKGVDSTLKIQPAKLEDSAVYLCASSLGGRDTDTQYFGPGTRLTVL.

V gene TRBV6-6 combines with J gene TRBJ1-4, with D unclear. CDR1 MNHNY and CDR2 SVGAGI come from the germline V gene (reference sequence). Between the trimmed V and J ends, which lost 5 bases and 1 base, there was a span of 14 bases. The CDR3 contains 16 residues. The CDR3 DNA reads as TGTGCCAGCAGTCCGCCCCGCACGGTAACTAATGAAAAACTGTTTTTT. Translating it yields CASSPPRTVTNEKLFF.

The J gene is TRBJ1-2, the V gene TRBV4-3, with a possible D match to TRBD1 (6 bases). This CDR3 contains 16 residues. The V gene's germline CDR1 is LGHNA and CDR2 YSLEER. The V and J ends lost 0 bases and 4 bases respectively, with 15 bases between them. CDR3 nucleotide sequence: TGCGCCAGCAGCCAAGATTCCAGGGGCGTCCTCTATGGCTACACCTTC. Protein product: CASSQDSRGVLYGYTF.

The V gene is TRBV9, the J gene TRBJ1-2, with 11 bases that match TRBD1. The germline gives CDR1 SGDLS, CDR2 YYNGEE. Trimming took 4 bases from V and 4 from J; bases not matched to a gene: 6. CDR3 length: 15 residues. The CDR3 reads CASSIMGQGVYGYTF. The DNA of the CDR3 is TGTGCCAGCAGCATCATGGGACAGGGGGTCTATGGCTACACCTTC.

The rearrangement joins TRBV28 to TRBJ1-1, with D hard to call. Trimming took off 1 base at V and 4 bases at J, with 13 bases between the two ends. Looked up from germline, CDR1 is MDHEN and CDR2 is SYDVKM. CDR3 length equals 15 residues. CDR3 DNA sequence: TGTGCCAGCAGTTTATCAGGCCGGGGTGGCACTGAAGCTTTCTTT. Protein: CASSLSGRGGTEAFF.

CDR3 coding DNA: TGTGCCAGCAGTGTTGCCGGGACAGGACTCTATGGCTACACCTTC. This gives the protein CASSVAGTGLYGYTF. The chain is built from TRBV2 and TRBJ1-2; TRBD1 matches at 8 bases. The V gene end was trimmed by 4 bases and the J gene end by 4 bases; junction bases not matched to a gene: 8. The CDR3 consists of 15 residues. Germline V CDR1 and CDR2: SNHLY, FYNNEI.

The chain carries TRBV6-1 and TRBJ1-2, with 11 bases identical to TRBD1. CDR1 is MNHNS and CDR2 is SASEGT in the germline V gene. The CDR3 has 14 amino acids. V lost 6 bases to trimming and J lost 7 bases; unmatched junction nucleotides: 7. The CDR3 here is CASSRDRGLSGYTF. The CDR3 DNA follows: TGTGCCAGCAGCCGGGACAGGGGGTTGAGTGGCTACACCTTC.

V gene TRBV2 combines with J gene TRBJ2-3; 10 nucleotides align to TRBD2. CDR1 SNHLY and CDR2 FYNNEI come from the germline V gene. This CDR3 contains 16 residues. V trimming: 6 bases; J trimming: 4 bases; junction bases outside the gene matches: 10. The DNA of the CDR3 is TGTGCCAGCAGCTTTAGAGCGGGAGGGCTGTCAGATACGCAGTATTTT. Translated, it gives CASSFRAGGLSDTQYF.

This chain joins TRBV19 and TRBJ2-7; 9 positions agree with TRBD2. The CDR3 length is 13 residues. Germline CDR1 reads LNHDA; CDR2 reads SQIVND (reference sequence). After removal of 7 bases from V and 2 bases from J, the junction contained 3 bases not matched to a gene. This chain's CDR3 is CASKVAGAYEQYF. The CDR3 DNA follows: TGTGCCAGTAAAGTAGCGGGAGCCTACGAGCAGTACTTC.

This chain links TRBV4-3 with TRBJ1-2; D gene unclear. Between the trimmed V and J ends, which lost 1 base and 2 bases, there was a span of 11 bases. CDR1 and CDR2 (germline): LGHNA, YSLEER. The CDR3 extends over 15 amino acids. CDR3 loop: CASSQGQPGNYGYTF. The CDR3 nucleotides read TGCGCCAGCAGCCAAGGCCAGCCCGGGAACTATGGCTACACCTTC.

The chain couples TRBV25-1 to TRBJ2-2, with 8 bases lining up with TRBD2. The germline CDR1 and CDR2 sequences are MGHDK and SYGVNS. This CDR3 comprises 17 residues. V was pared by 1 base and J by 7 bases, with 11 bases of the junction left unmatched. The CDR3 DNA reads as TGTGCCAGCAGTGAATTCACCGGGACTAGTTTAAACGGGGAGCTGTTTTTT. This gives the protein CASSEFTGTSLNGELFF.

The chain has TRBV27 and TRBJ2-1, with TRBD2 matching 9 bases. The CDR3 is made up of 16 amino acids. Losses at the gene ends were 0 bases for V and 9 bases for J; bases not matched to a gene: 9. CDR1 MNHEY and CDR2 SMNVEV come from the germline V gene (reference sequence). This CDR3 is CASSLSLRGGHGEQFF. CDR3 nucleotide sequence: TGTGCCAGCAGTTTATCGTTGCGGGGGGGCCATGGTGAGCAGTTCTTC.

The gene calls are TRBV18 and TRBJ1-2; unclear D gene. The germline V and J ends were trimmed by 2 bases and 7 bases, with 14 bases remaining between them. Germline V gene sequence: CDR1 KGHSH, CDR2 LQKENI. This CDR3 has 14 amino acids. The CDR3 loop reads CASSPTETSSGYTF. The CDR3 bases are TGTGCCAGCTCACCAACAGAGACCTCGTCTGGCTACACCTTC. The full variable domain, completed using reference TRBV18 and TRBJ1-2, is NAGVMQNPRHLVRRRGQEARLRCSPMKGHSHVYWYRQLPEEGLKFMVYLQKENIIDESGMPKERFSAEFPKEGPSILRIQQVVRGDSAAYFCASSPTETSSGYTFGSGTRLTVV.

Concerning this clone itself: Other DNA sequences from this sample encode an identical CDR3 as well. The chain is built from TRBV9 and TRBJ2-2, with D uncertain. The CDR3 extends over 12 amino acids. V lost 0 bases and J 8 bases, leaving 5 bases between the germline ends. Germline lookup yields CDR1 SGDLS and CDR2 YYNGEE. The CDR3 sequence: CASSVVAGELFF. In DNA form, the CDR3 reads TGTGCCAGCAGCGTAGTAGCTGGGGAGCTGTTTTTT.

The CDR3 DNA sequence: TGCAGCGTTGAGAGGGGTGGAGGGATCGGGACAGATACGCAGTATTTT. Protein sequence: CSVERGGGIGTDTQYF. The chain couples TRBV29-1 to TRBJ2-3; possible D gene TRBD2, 6 bases. CDR1 is SQVTM, CDR2 ANQGSEA, per germline. The V end was cut by 3 bases, the J end by 3 bases, with 19 bases between. CDR3 length: 16 amino acids.

The J gene is TRBJ2-7, the V gene TRBV10-2, with 9 bases identical to TRBD1. Germline values: CDR1 WSHSY, CDR2 SAAADI. The CDR3 extends over 12 amino acids. V was pared by 8 bases and J by 5 bases, with 4 bases of the junction left unmatched. The chain's CDR3 is CASGQGSHEQYF. The CDR3 DNA reads as TGCGCCAGCGGACAGGGGTCCCACGAGCAGTACTTC.

The V call is TRBV19, the J call TRBJ2-5; a possible D gene is TRBD1 (5 bases). The DNA end favors TRBJ2-7, so the J call may be wrong. CDR3 size: 15 residues. Per germline, CDR1 LNHDA and CDR2 SQIVND (reference sequence). CDR3 nucleotides: TGTGCCAGTAGTATAAGATTCGACAGCCTCTACGAGCAGTACTTC. Protein: CASSIRFDSLYEQYF.

V usage is TRBV7-9 and J usage is TRBJ1-2; the match to TRBD1 covers 10 bases. The germline V gene encodes CDR1 SEHNR and CDR2 FQNEAQ (reference sequence). The CDR3 totals 16 residues. Losses at the gene ends were 4 bases for V and 7 bases for J; bases not matched to a gene: 12. CDR3 in amino acids: CASSSLQDRGYFGYTF. In DNA, the CDR3 is TGTGCCAGCAGCTCTCTCCAGGACAGGGGGTACTTTGGCTACACCTTC. Complete variable domain (other parts from reference TRBV7-9 and TRBJ1-2): DTGVSQNPRHKITKRGQNVTFRCDPISEHNRLYWYRQTLGQGPEFLTYFQNEAQLEKSRLLSDRFSAERPKGSFSTLEIQRTEQGDSAMYLCASSSLQDRGYFGYTFGSGTRLTVV.

The V gene is TRBV11-3, the J gene TRBJ2-2; D may be TRBD2 (5 bases). The CDR3 sequence is 14 residues long. V was cut by 5 bases and J by 3 bases, with 10 bases left in between. CDR1 SGHNT and CDR2 YENEEA come from the germline V gene. CDR3 sequence (DNA): TGTGCCAGCAGCCCCCGCGGGCACACCGGGGAGCTGTTTTTT. Its protein is CASSPRGHTGELFF.

The genes are TRBV2 and TRBJ1-5, with D uncertain. This CDR3 comprises 14 residues. Germline V gives CDR1 SNHLY, CDR2 FYNNEI. V shed 5 bases and J shed 4 bases, with 12 bases lying between them. DNA of the CDR3: TGTGCCAGCAGTTGGACTCTATTAAATCAGCCCCAGCATTTT. Amino acid sequence: CASSWTLLNQPQHF.

CDR3 sequence reads: CASSPTGGANVLTF. CDR3 nucleotide sequence: TGTGCCAGCAGTCCGACGGGGGGGGCCAACGTCCTGACTTTC. The V call is TRBV7-3, the J call TRBJ2-6; possibly TRBD2 for D (5 bases). Trimming took 6 bases from V and 4 from J, leaving 10 bases between them. Germline V gene lookup returns CDR1 SGHTA and CDR2 FQGTGA. CDR3 length: 14 amino acids.

This chain uses TRBV7-9 with TRBJ2-5, with D possibly being TRBD2 (6 bases). The V and J ends lost 3 bases and 5 bases respectively, with 10 bases between them. CDR3 length: 13 residues. Germline V gene lookup returns CDR1 SEHNR and CDR2 FQNEAQ (reference sequence). In nucleotides, the CDR3 is TGTGCCAGCAGCTTCGGGGGTGTGGAGACCCAGTACTTC. It yields the protein CASSFGGVETQYF.

The V and J genes are TRBV5-1 and TRBJ2-1; TRBD1 aligns across 7 bases. CDR1 and CDR2 from the germline V gene are SGHRS and YFSETQ. The CDR3 consists of 14 residues. The trim removed 1 base at V and 8 bases at J, leaving 6 bases unmatched. The DNA for the CDR3 is TGCGCCAGCAGCTTGAAGGGGGCGGATTATGAGCAGTTCTTC. Translated: CASSLKGADYEQFF.

This chain uses TRBV6-4 with TRBJ1-1; D uncertain. Trimming shortened V by 5 bases and J by 7 bases, and 14 bases separated the two germline ends. Germline V gene lookup returns CDR1 MRHNA and CDR2 SNTAGT. This CDR3 comprises 13 residues. CDR3 DNA sequence: TGTGCCAGCAGTCCCCACTTAAACTTTGAAGCTTTCTTT. Its protein is CASSPHLNFEAFF.

This rearrangement joins TRBV7-6 to TRBJ1-1; TRBD1 agrees at 8 bases. V lost 5 bases to trimming and J lost 3 bases; unmatched junction nucleotides: 8. The CDR3 covers 15 residues. CDR1 and CDR2 (germline): SGHVS, FNYEAQ. The CDR3 spells CASSAWTGTDTEAFF. The CDR3, as DNA: TGTGCCAGCAGCGCCTGGACAGGGACGGACACTGAAGCTTTCTTT.

This chain uses TRBV28 with TRBJ1-6, with TRBD1 identical over 8 bases. The V segment lost 4 bases and the J segment 10 bases; nucleotides outside the gene matches: 12. This CDR3 region has 16 residues. Germline CDR1 MDHEN, CDR2 SYDVKM. CDR3 nucleotide sequence: TGTGCCAGCAGTTCCCCCACCGGGACAGGCTCGTCACCCCTCCACTTT. It encodes CASSSPTGTGSSPLHF. The full variable domain, with the rest looked up from reference TRBV28 and TRBJ1-6, is DVKVTQSSRYLVKRTGEKVFLECVQDMDHENMFWYRQDPGLGLRLIYFSYDVKMKEKGDIPEGYSVSREKKERFSLILESASTNQTSMYLCASSSPTGTGSSPLHFGNGTRLTVT.

This rearrangement joins TRBV7-9 to TRBJ1-2, with D possibly TRBD1 on 6 matching bases. The CDR3 has 13 amino acids. The V gene lost 1 base and the J gene lost 3 bases, with 6 bases spanning the gap. Per germline, CDR1 SEHNR and CDR2 FQNEAQ (reference sequence). CDR3 in DNA: TGTGCCAGCAGCTTAGACAGGGACTATGGCTACACCTTC. Translated: CASSLDRDYGYTF. Combining the CDR3 with reference TRBV7-9 and TRBJ1-2 gives the whole variable domain DTGVSQNPRHKITKRGQNVTFRCDPISEHNRLYWYRQTLGQGPEFLTYFQNEAQLEKSRLLSDRFSAERPKGSFSTLEIQRTEQGDSAMYLCASSLDRDYGYTFGSGTRLTVV.

CDR3 region: CASSLRTGGSYNEQFF. In nucleotides, the CDR3 is TGTGCCAGCTCACTCAGGACAGGGGGCTCCTACAATGAGCAGTTCTTC. V gene TRBV18 combines with J gene TRBJ2-1; the match to TRBD1 covers 10 bases. Trimming at V came to 4 bases and at J to 0 bases, leaving 3 bases not matched to a gene. Looked up from germline, CDR1 is KGHSH and CDR2 is LQKENI. This CDR3 is 16 amino acids long.

The chain has TRBV10-3 and TRBJ1-5, with 8 bases identical to TRBD1. From germline, CDR1 is ENHRY and CDR2 SYGVKD. Unmatched junction bases numbered 13, after V lost 0 bases and J lost 6 bases. This CDR3 has 18 amino acids. The CDR3 protein is CAISESGTGRQRGQPQHF. The CDR3 DNA sequence: TGTGCCATCAGTGAGTCGGGGACAGGCCGACAACGGGGTCAGCCCCAGCATTTT.

The chain employs TRBV7-2 and TRBJ1-5; a possible D gene is TRBD1 (5 bases). The germline V gene has CDR1 SGHTA and CDR2 FQGNSA. The V and J ends lost 1 base and 3 bases respectively, with 10 bases between them. The CDR3 totals 15 residues. The chain's CDR3 is CASSLVGGYNQPQHF. Here the CDR3 DNA reads TGTGCCAGCAGCTTAGTGGGGGGGTACAATCAGCCCCAGCATTTT.

This chain joins TRBV5-5 and TRBJ2-7, with D perhaps TRBD2 (5 bases). V dropped 0 bases and J dropped 0 bases, with 13 bases sitting between them. The germline gives CDR1 SGHKS, CDR2 YYEKEE (reference sequence). This CDR3 contains 16 residues. In DNA form, the CDR3 reads TGTGCCAGCAGCTTGGCGGGGAGTCGAAGCTCCTACGAGCAGTACTTC. Amino acid sequence: CASSLAGSRSSYEQYF.